This T cell receptor beta chain comes out of a study of shared clonotypes between healthy human individuals. Study-level information: Participating donors consisted of two women and a few men aged 18 to 49.

The run depth of the assay was deep. TCRdb keeps only in-frame clones here, not all; method: immunoSEQ multiplex PCR. The table includes 1,400,000 or so clones, 97% to 99% detected once. Study-level results: What naive subsets generally showed was a larger estimated richness than memory subsets showed. What rarefaction showed was incomplete sorted-subset sequencing despite large depth.

A remark on this clone: Its cognate antigen is unknown.

The CDR3 contains 14 residues. With 2 bases removed from V and 0 bases from J, the gap between germline ends came to 7 bases. Germline CDR1 SGHRS, CDR2 YFSETQ. This chain joins TRBV5-1 and TRBJ2-3; D assignment may be TRBD1 or TRBD2 (5 bases each). Material for sequencing was naive CD4+ T cells sorted from blood. Stated subset: CD45RA+ positively selected. The sequence was obtained from a man younger than 45 in good health. CDR3 sequence reads: CASSFRDSTDTQYF. Here the CDR3 DNA reads TGCGCCAGCAGCTTTAGGGACAGCACAGATACGCAGTATTTT.